This entry concerns a single T cell receptor beta chain. These data are taken from a study of blood T cell repertoires in COVID-19. Study-level information: Samples taken during acute and convalescent COVID-19 were collected in the United States, Italy and Spain. Sample material is recorded as cDNA or gDNA derived from T cells, B-cell-depleted T cells, or PBMCs.

Germline trimming cut 4 bases from V and 10 bases from J; bases unmatched to any gene: 7. CDR1 and CDR2 from the germline V gene are SGHTA and FQGNSA. The CDR3 runs to 14 residues. Sequencing used immunoSEQ multiplex PCR; TCRdb keeps in-frame clones, though not all of them. The data contain fewer than 250,000 clones, 85% to 90% of them seen just once; the ten biggest clones take up 20% to 25%. Clinical history as reported by participants underpinned cohort assignment. The source is a woman aged 40 to 50 in a cohort exposed to, infected with or recovered from COVID-19 (not recorded which). The source material was PBMCs or T cells enriched from blood (not recorded which). The gene calls are TRBV7-2 and TRBJ2-1, with TRBD2 identical over 10 bases. The CDR3 region is CASSSGTSAREQFF. The CDR3 DNA reads as TGTGCCAGCAGCTCCGGGACTAGCGCGAGGGAGCAGTTCTTC. Drawing the rest from reference TRBV7-2 and TRBJ2-1, the complete variable domain is GAGVSQSPSNKVTEKGKDVELRCDPISGHTALYWYRQSLGQGLEFLIYFQGNSAPDKSGLPSDRFSAERTGGSVSTLTIQRTQQEDSAVYLCASSSGTSAREQFFGPGTRLTVL.